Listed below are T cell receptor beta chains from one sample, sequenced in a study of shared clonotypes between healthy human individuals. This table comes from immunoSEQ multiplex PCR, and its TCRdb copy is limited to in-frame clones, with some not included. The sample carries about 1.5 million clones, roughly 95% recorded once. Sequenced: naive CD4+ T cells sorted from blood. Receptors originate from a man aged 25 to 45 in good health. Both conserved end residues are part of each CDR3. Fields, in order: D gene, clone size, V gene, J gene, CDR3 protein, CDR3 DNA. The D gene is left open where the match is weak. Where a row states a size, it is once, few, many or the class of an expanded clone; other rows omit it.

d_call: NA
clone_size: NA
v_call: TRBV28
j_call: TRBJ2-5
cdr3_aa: CASSWTGTGQETQYF
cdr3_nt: TGTGCCAGCAGTTGGACCGGGACGGGACAAGAGACCCAGTACTTC

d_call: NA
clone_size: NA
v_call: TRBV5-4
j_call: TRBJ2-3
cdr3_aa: CASSLVTPGFTDTQYF
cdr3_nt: TGTGCCAGCAGCTTGGTCACCCCGGGGTTCACAGATACGCAGTATTTT

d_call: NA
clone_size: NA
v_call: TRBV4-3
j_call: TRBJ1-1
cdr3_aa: CASSHGQTEAFF
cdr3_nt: TGCGCCAGCAGCCATGGACAGACTGAAGCTTTCTTT

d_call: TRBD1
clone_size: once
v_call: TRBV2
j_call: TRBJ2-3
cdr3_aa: CASEDRVDTQYF
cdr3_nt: TGTGCCAGCGAGGACAGGGTAGATACGCAGTATTTT

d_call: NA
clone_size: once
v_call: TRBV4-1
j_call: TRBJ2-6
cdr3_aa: CASSQGGGGPGANVLTF
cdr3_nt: TGCGCCAGCAGCCAAGGGGGAGGCGGGCCTGGGGCCAACGTCCTGACTTTC

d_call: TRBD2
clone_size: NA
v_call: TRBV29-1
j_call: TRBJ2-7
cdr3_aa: CSARGLAVHEQYF
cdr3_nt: TGCAGCGCACGGGGACTAGCAGTCCACGAGCAGTACTTC

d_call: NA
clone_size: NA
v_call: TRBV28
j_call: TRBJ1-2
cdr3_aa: CASRLRDYGYTF
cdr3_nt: TGTGCCAGCAGGCTCAGGGACTATGGCTACACCTTC

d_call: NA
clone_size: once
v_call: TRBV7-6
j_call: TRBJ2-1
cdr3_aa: CASSFISGASYNEQFF
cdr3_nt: TGTGCCAGCAGCTTCATTAGCGGAGCCTCCTACAATGAGCAGTTCTTC

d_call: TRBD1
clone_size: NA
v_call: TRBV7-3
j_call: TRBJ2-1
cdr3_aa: CASSLKDRSPFNYNEQFF
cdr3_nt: TGTGCCAGCAGCTTAAAGGACAGGTCCCCCTTCAATTACAATGAGCAGTTCTTC

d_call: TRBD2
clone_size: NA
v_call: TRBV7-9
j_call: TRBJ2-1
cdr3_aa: CASSLSGRVDNEQFF
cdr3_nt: TGTGCCAGCAGCTTAAGCGGGAGGGTAGACAATGAGCAGTTCTTC

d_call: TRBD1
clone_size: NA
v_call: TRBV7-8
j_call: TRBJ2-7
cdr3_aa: CASSLGTGTYEQYF
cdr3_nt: TGTGCCAGCAGCTTGGGGACAGGGACCTACGAGCAGTACTTC

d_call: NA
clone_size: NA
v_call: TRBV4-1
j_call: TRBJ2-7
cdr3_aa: CASSQDPRQWEQYF
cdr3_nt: TGCGCCAGCAGCCAAGATCCCAGACAGTGGGAGCAGTACTTC

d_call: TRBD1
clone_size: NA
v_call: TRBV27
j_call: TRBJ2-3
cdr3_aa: CASSFSGQGTQYF
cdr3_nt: TGTGCCAGCAGTTTTTCCGGACAGGGTACGCAGTATTTT

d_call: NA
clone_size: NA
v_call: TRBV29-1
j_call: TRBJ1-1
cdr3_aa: CSMTSNTEAFF
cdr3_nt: TGCAGCATGACATCTAACACTGAAGCTTTCTTT

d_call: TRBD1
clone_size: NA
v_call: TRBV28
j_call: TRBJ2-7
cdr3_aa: CASGNRGVYEQYF
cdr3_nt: TGTGCCAGCGGAAACAGGGGGGTTTACGAGCAGTACTTC

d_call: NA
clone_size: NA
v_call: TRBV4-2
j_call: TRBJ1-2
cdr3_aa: CASSQDAAANYGYTF
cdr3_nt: TGTGCCAGCAGCCAAGATGCAGCGGCTAACTATGGCTACACCTTC

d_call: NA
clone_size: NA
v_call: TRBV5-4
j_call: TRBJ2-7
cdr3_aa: CASSLGQSRGEQYF
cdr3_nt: TGTGCCAGCAGCTTAGGACAGTCTAGGGGCGAGCAGTACTTC

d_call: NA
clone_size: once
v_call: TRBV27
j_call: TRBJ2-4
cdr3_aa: CASRATGGGNIQYF
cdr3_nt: TGTGCCAGCAGGGCAACAGGGGGGGGAAACATTCAGTACTTC

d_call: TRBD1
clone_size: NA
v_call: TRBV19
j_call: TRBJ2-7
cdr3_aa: CASSLRKTGTPYEQYF
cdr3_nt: TGTGCCAGTAGTCTAAGAAAGACAGGGACACCCTACGAGCAGTACTTC

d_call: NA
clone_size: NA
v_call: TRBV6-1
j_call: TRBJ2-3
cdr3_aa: CASSATLALSFF
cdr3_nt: TGTGCCAGCAGTGCCACATTGGCCCTCTCATTTTTT

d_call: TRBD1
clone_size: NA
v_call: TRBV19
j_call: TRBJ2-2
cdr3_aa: CASSMDRPNTGELFF
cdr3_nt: TGTGCCAGTAGTATGGACAGGCCGAACACCGGGGAGCTGTTTTTT

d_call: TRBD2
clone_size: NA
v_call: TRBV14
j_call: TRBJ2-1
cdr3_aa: CASSQEPTSGRALGQFF
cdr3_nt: TGTGCCAGCAGCCAAGAACCCACTAGCGGGAGGGCCTTGGGGCAGTTCTTC

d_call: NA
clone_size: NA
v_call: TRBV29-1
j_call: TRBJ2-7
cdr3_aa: CSVATRLASYEQYF
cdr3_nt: TGCAGCGTTGCCACACGGCTTGCGTCCTACGAGCAGTACTTC

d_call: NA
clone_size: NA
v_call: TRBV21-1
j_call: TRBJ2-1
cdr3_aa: CASSKEQFF
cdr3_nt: TGTGCCAGCAGCAAAGAGCAGTTCTTC

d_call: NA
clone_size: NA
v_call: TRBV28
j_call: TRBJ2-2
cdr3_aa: CASSLFPAGELFF
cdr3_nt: TGTGCCAGCAGTTTATTCCCCGCCGGGGAGCTGTTTTTT

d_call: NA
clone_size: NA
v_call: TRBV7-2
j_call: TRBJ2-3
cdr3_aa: CASSSRTGTDTQYF
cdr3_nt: TGTGCCAGCAGCTCAAGAACAGGCACAGATACGCAGTATTTT

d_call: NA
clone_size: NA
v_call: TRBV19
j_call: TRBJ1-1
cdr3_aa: CASSTPGRDEAFF
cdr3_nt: TGTGCCAGTAGTACCCCTGGCAGGGATGAAGCTTTCTTT

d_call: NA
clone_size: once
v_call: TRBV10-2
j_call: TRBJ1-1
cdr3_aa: CASSDQTMNTEAFF
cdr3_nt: TGCGCCAGCAGTGACCAGACCATGAACACTGAAGCTTTCTTT

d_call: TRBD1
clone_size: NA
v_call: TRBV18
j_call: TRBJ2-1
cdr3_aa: CASSPLSGTGGWDEQFF
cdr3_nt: TGTGCCAGCTCACCACTCTCCGGGACAGGGGGCTGGGATGAGCAGTTCTTC

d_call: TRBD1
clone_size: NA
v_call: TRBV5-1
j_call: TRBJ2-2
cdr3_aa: CASSPRTGGLNTGELFF
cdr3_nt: TGCGCCAGCAGCCCCAGGACAGGGGGGCTCAACACCGGGGAGCTGTTTTTT

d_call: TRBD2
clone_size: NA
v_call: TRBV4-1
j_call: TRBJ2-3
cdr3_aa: CASSLAGLNTDTQYF
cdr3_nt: TGCGCCAGCAGCTTAGCGGGGTTAAACACAGATACGCAGTATTTT

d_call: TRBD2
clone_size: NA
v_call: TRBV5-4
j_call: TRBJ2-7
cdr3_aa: CASSSGLAGRRGYEQYF
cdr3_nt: TGTGCCAGCAGCTCAGGACTAGCGGGAAGGCGAGGCTACGAGCAGTACTTC

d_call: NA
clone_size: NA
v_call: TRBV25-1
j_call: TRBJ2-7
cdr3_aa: CASKVRGGAEQYF
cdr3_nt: TGTGCCAGCAAGGTGCGGGGAGGAGCCGAGCAGTACTTC

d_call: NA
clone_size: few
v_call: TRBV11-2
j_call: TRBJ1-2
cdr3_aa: CASRATGNLYGYTF
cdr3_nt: TGTGCCAGCAGAGCGACAGGAAATCTCTATGGCTACACCTTC

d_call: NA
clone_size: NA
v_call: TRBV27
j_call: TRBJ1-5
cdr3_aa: CASSLKGLLLGVGNQPQHF
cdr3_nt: TGTGCCAGCAGTTTGAAAGGTTTACTACTCGGGGTGGGCAATCAGCCCCAGCATTTT

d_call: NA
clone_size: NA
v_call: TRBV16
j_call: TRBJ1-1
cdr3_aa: CASSQYDSGNTEAFF
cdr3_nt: TGTGCCAGCAGCCAATATGACAGTGGGAACACTGAAGCTTTCTTT

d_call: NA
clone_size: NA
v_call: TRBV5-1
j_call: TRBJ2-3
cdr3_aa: CASSLLRDTDTQYF
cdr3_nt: TGCGCCAGCAGCTTGTTACGAGACACAGATACGCAGTATTTT

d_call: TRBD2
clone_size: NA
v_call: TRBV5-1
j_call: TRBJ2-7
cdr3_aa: CASSRIGTSGIGSYEQYF
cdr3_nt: TGCGCCAGCAGCAGGATAGGGACTAGCGGGATTGGCTCCTACGAGCAGTACTTC

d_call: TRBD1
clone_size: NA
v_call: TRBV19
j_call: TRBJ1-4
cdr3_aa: CASSGTAFNEKLFF
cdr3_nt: TGTGCCAGTAGTGGGACAGCGTTTAATGAAAAACTGTTTTTT

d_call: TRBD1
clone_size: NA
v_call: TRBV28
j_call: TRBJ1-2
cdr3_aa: CASSPPGQGVSSGYTF
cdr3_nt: TGTGCCAGCAGCCCCCCGGGACAGGGGGTGTCAAGTGGCTACACCTTC

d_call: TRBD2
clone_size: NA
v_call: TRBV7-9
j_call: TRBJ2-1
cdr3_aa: CASSTPPGTTGEQFF
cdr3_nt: TGTGCCAGCAGCACCCCCCCCGGGACTACCGGTGAGCAGTTCTTC